The next 14 T cell receptor beta chains were all read from a single sample in a study of T cells after yellow fever vaccination. TCRdb passed the 5' RACE reads through MiXCR, listing each CDR3 protein once. The data hold a few hundred thousand distinct CDR3 sequences, with under 15% observed a single time. The source material was CD4+ T cells sorted from PBMCs, sampled 15 days after the yellow fever booster vaccination. The receptors were sampled from a young man who received the YFV17D yellow fever vaccine.

The rearrangement joins TRBV12-3 or TRBV12-4 to TRBJ1-2; unclear D gene. Trimming left V 2 bases short and J 6 bases short, with 10 bases between. The CDR3 extends over 13 amino acids. The CDR3 sequence is CASSLWGDDGYTF. DNA of the CDR3: TGTGCCAGCAGTTTATGGGGAGATGATGGCTACACCTTC.

This clonotype was counted ten times or more. The chain employs TRBV6-5 and TRBJ2-3, with D hard to call. CDR1 is MNHEY, CDR2 SVGAGI, per germline. V lost 0 bases and J 0 bases, leaving 4 bases between the germline ends. The CDR3 spans 14 residues. The CDR3 spells CASSYSASTDTQYF. The CDR3 DNA is TGTGCCAGCAGTTACTCGGCTAGCACAGATACGCAGTATTTT.

This clonotype was counted between two and nine times. J is TRBJ1-2 and V is TRBV4-3; TRBD1 agrees at 7 bases. CDR3 length: 17 residues. The germline V gene has CDR1 LGHNA and CDR2 YSLEER. V dropped 0 bases and J dropped 3; count of bases not matched to a gene: 10. The CDR3 here is CASSQDGIGTAYYGYTF. As DNA, the CDR3 is TGCGCCAGCAGCCAAGATGGGATCGGGACAGCTTACTATGGCTACACCTTC.

The CDR3: CSATGGPETEAFF. In DNA form, the CDR3 reads TGCAGCGCGACAGGGGGCCCCGAGACTGAAGCTTTCTTT. The chain combines TRBV29-1 with TRBJ1-1; 10 bases align to TRBD1. V lost 7 bases, J lost 5 bases, and 7 bases stayed unmatched. Germline V lookup: CDR1 SQVTM, CDR2 ANQGSEA. This CDR3 has 13 amino acids. Drawing the rest from reference TRBV29-1 and TRBJ1-1, the complete variable domain is SAVISQKPSRDICQRGTSLTIQCQVDSQVTMMFWYRQQPGQSLTLIATANQGSEATYESGFVIDKFPISRPNLTFSTLTVSNMSPEDSSIYLCSATGGPETEAFFGQGTRLTVV.

The CDR3 spells CASSGTGTGEETQYF. The CDR3 coding sequence is TGTGCCAGCAGTGGCACCGGGACAGGGGAAGAGACCCAGTACTTC. The rearrangement uses TRBV27 and TRBJ2-5; 10 bases align to TRBD1. CDR3 length equals 15 residues. CDR1 and CDR2 from the germline V gene are MNHEY and SMNVEV (reference sequence). V lost 5 bases, J lost 3 bases, and 6 bases stayed unmatched.

This clonotype has just a few counts. The chain combines TRBV7-9 with TRBJ1-6; the match to TRBD1 covers 8 bases. Losses at the gene ends were 7 bases for V and 10 bases for J; bases not matched to a gene: 9. The germline gives CDR1 SEHNR, CDR2 FQNEAQ (reference sequence). The CDR3 runs to 14 residues. CDR3 DNA sequence: TGTGCCAGCACCCCCGGGACAGGAGAGTCACCCCTCCACTTT. Its protein is CASTPGTGESPLHF.

The CDR3 loop is CASNRPESTDTQYF. CDR3 in DNA: TGTGCCAGCAACAGACCTGAGTCCACAGATACGCAGTATTTT. V usage is TRBV12-3 or TRBV12-4 and J usage is TRBJ2-3; D call uncertain. CDR3 length: 14 residues. Trimming cost V 7 bases and J 2 bases, with 13 bases left between them.

In this sample, this clonotype turned up a few times. The chain is built from TRBV5-5 and TRBJ1-2; D is unresolved. The CDR3 contains 12 residues. The germline gives CDR1 SGHKS, CDR2 YYEKEE (reference sequence). Between the trimmed V and J ends, which lost 3 bases and 4 bases, there was a span of 7 bases. The CDR3 DNA reads as TGTGCCAGCAGCTCCCGTGTCTATGGCTACACCTTC. It yields the protein CASSSRVYGYTF.

The chain links TRBV10-3 to TRBJ2-3, with 13 bases that match TRBD2. The length of the CDR3 is 14 residues. From germline, CDR1 is ENHRY and CDR2 SYGVKD. After removal of 7 bases from V and 6 bases from J, the junction contained 4 bases not matched to a gene. The CDR3 spells CAIKLAGGPDTQYF. CDR3 nucleotide sequence: TGTGCCATCAAACTAGCGGGGGGGCCCGATACGCAGTATTTT.

The table lists this clonotype with a few counts. The chain uses TRBV4-2 and TRBJ2-7; a weak D match, TRBD2 (6 bases). The germline gives CDR1 LGHNA, CDR2 YNFKEQ. Trimming removed 7 bases at V and 0 bases at J, with 13 bases between. The CDR3 is 14 residues long. The CDR3 DNA reads as TGTGCCAGCAAGACTAGTCAAAGCTCCTACGAGCAGTACTTC. Its protein product is CASKTSQSSYEQYF.

The rearrangement joins TRBV5-1 to TRBJ2-3, with 14 nucleotides matching TRBD2. Germline assignment: CDR1 SGHRS and CDR2 YFSETQ. V lost 4 bases, J lost 2 bases, and 3 bases stayed unmatched. This CDR3 comprises 16 residues. Here the CDR3 DNA reads TGCGCCAGCAGCGGGACTAGCGGGGGACCCACAGATACGCAGTATTTT. Encoded protein: CASSGTSGGPTDTQYF.

The chain carries TRBV18 and TRBJ2-5, with 7 bases lining up with TRBD1. The V gene's germline CDR1 is KGHSH and CDR2 LQKENI. J was trimmed by 7 bases and V by 3 bases; bases with no gene match: 14. The CDR3 runs 16 residues. The CDR3 protein is CASSPSSTGALGTQYF. The CDR3 DNA follows: TGTGCCAGCTCACCGAGTTCAACAGGGGCCTTGGGGACCCAGTACTTC.

This clonotype was seen a few times. The chain couples TRBV10-1 to TRBJ2-7; 9 bases match TRBD1. Trimming removed 2 bases from V and 3 bases from J; junction bases left unmatched: 2. The CDR3 contains 14 residues. Per the germline V gene, CDR1 is WNHNN and CDR2 is SYGVQD (reference sequence). In DNA form, the CDR3 reads TGCGCCAGCAGTGAGGGGACAGGGTACTACGAGCAGTACTTC. It codes for CASSEGTGYYEQYF.

This clonotype was seen a few times. The rearrangement uses TRBV7-2 and TRBJ2-4; 7 bases match TRBD1. The V gene's germline CDR1 is SGHTA and CDR2 FQGNSA. The junction had 11 bases not matched to a gene; V was cut back by 4 bases and J by 8 bases. The CDR3 runs 15 residues. DNA for the CDR3: TGTGCCAGCAGCTCGACAGGGAAGGGTTGGGACATTCAGTACTTC. This sequence encodes CASSSTGKGWDIQYF.